This T cell receptor (beta chain) was profiled in a study of CD8+CD57+ T cells in acquired aplastic anemia. About the research overall: Quantities of DNA derived from sorted CD4+ and CD8+ cells averaged around 3 ug. Study outcomes and limitations: Common to patients and controls were 25 to 30 CD8+ CDR3 sequences.

Only patients with CD8+CD57+ cell expansion on flow cytometry were chosen for sequencing. The study sampled blood from patients who had received no therapy. This clonotype was seen more than once but under ten times. The antigen is unknown. Genomic DNA was employed as the template in profiling TCR beta VDJ and CDR3. TCRdb passed the reads through MiXCR, listing each CDR3 protein once. The sample lists about 200,000 distinct CDR3 sequences, roughly 53% occurring once. The V gene end was trimmed by 6 bases and the J gene end by 2 bases; junction bases not matched to a gene: 6. Germline-derived CDR1 and CDR2 are LGHDT and YNNKEL (reference sequence). The CDR3 is 15 residues long.

Material for sequencing was sorted CD4+, CD8+, or CD8+CD57+ T cells (not recorded which) from PBMCs. V gene TRBV3-1 combines with J gene TRBJ2-3; TRBD2 aligns across 9 bases. This TCR was sampled from a human donor with aplastic anemia. The CDR3 DNA follows: TGTGCCAGCAGACTAGCGGGTCACTCCACAGATACGCAGTATTTT. As protein: CASRLAGHSTDTQYF.